This TCR beta chain stems from a study of blood T cell repertoires in COVID-19. Overall study: COVID-19 samples collected from the United States, Italy and Spain covered acute and convalescent phases. Sources were T cells, B-cell-depleted T cells, or PBMCs; the material itself was cDNA or gDNA.

Original handling: How many nucleated cells were present was estimated from reference gene primer amplification. Here immunoSEQ multiplex PCR was the method, and the copy in TCRdb shows in-frame clones only, minus some. V, J and clone size reflect that table, while D and trimming were determined from the DNA. The profile shows over 95,000 clones, about 80% of them singletons. Per germline, CDR1 SNHLY and CDR2 FYNNEI. J was trimmed by 9 bases and V by 2 bases; bases with no gene match: 6. The CDR3 sequence is 14 residues long. The origin of this receptor is a woman between 40 and 55 years old with acute or convalescent COVID-19. Sequencing input: peripheral blood. The V and J genes are TRBV2 and TRBJ2-7; the match to TRBD2 covers 11 bases. CDR3 sequence: CASSEIAGGHWQYF. DNA of the CDR3: TGTGCCAGCAGTGAAATAGCGGGGGGGCACTGGCAGTACTTC.